Below are 29 T cell receptor beta chains sequenced from a single sample in a study of CD8 T cells in Susac syndrome. An input of roughly 0.45 to 1 ug of RNA was subjected to reverse transcription using random hexamers. TCRdb reprocessed the immunoSEQ multiplex PCR reads via MiXCR and lists one record per CDR3 protein. The top ten hold 0.093% of the sample, which has over 150,000 distinct CDR3 sequences, around 96% seen once. Specimen: CD4+ T cells from PBMCs. These TCRs come from a human donor with multiple sclerosis.

This chain links TRBV6-1 with TRBJ1-5, with no clear D. The CDR3 consists of 11 residues. Germline V gene sequence: CDR1 MNHNS, CDR2 SASEGT. The germline V and J ends were trimmed by 0 bases and 9 bases, with 3 bases remaining between them. The CDR3 loop reads CASSEARPQHF. CDR3 in DNA: TGTGCCAGCAGTGAAGCCCGGCCCCAGCATTTT.

The rearrangement links TRBV29-1 to TRBJ1-2; D unclear. V dropped 3 bases and J dropped 5 bases, with 4 bases sitting between them. Per the germline V gene, CDR1 is SQVTM and CDR2 is ANQGSEA. The CDR3 length is 10 residues. CDR3 in DNA: TGCAGCGTTGAGTTGTATGGCTACACCTTC. Protein product: CSVELYGYTF.

J is TRBJ2-3 and V is TRBV20-1; D tentatively reads TRBD1 or TRBD2 (5 bases each). V shed 1 base and J shed 6 bases, with 17 bases lying between them. The CDR3 is 15 amino acids. From germline, CDR1 is DFQATT and CDR2 SNEGSKA (reference sequence). In nucleotides, the CDR3 is TGCAGTGCTAGAGGCCTTCGGGGCCGCCGGGATACGCAGTATTTT. Translating it yields CSARGLRGRRDTQYF.

The chain joins TRBV11-1 to TRBJ2-1; 9 nucleotides match TRBD2. After removal of 3 bases from V and 3 bases from J, the junction contained 9 bases not matched to a gene. The germline CDR1 and CDR2 sequences are SGHAT and FQDESV (reference sequence). The CDR3 contains 17 residues. CDR3 sequence: CASSFWGAGGNYNEQFF. In DNA, the CDR3 is TGTGCCAGCAGCTTTTGGGGCGCGGGAGGGAACTACAATGAGCAGTTCTTC.

The chain has TRBV6-5 and TRBJ1-2; D remains ambiguous. Trimming shortened V by 5 bases and J by 7 bases, and 14 bases separated the two germline ends. This CDR3 has 13 amino acids. Germline assignment: CDR1 MNHEY and CDR2 SVGAGI. The CDR3 region is CASSLDPGGGYTF. The CDR3 nucleotides read TGTGCCAGCAGTCTTGACCCGGGTGGTGGCTACACCTTC.

The gene calls are TRBV15 and TRBJ2-3, with 7 bases that match TRBD2. This CDR3 has 14 amino acids. The trim removed 7 bases at V and 1 base at J, leaving 5 bases unmatched. Germline V lookup: CDR1 LNHNV, CDR2 YYDKDF (reference sequence). This CDR3 is CATTLGGGTDTQYF. As DNA, the CDR3 is TGTGCCACCACCCTGGGGGGGGGCACAGATACGCAGTATTTT.

The chain couples TRBV29-1 to TRBJ2-7; no reliable D call. V was pared by 6 bases and J by 9 bases, with 15 bases between. Germline V gene data show CDR1 as SQVTM and CDR2 as ANQGSEA. The CDR3 has 11 residues. Here the CDR3 DNA reads TGCAGCGTCGGTCGATCGGACGCGCAGTACTTC. This sequence encodes CSVGRSDAQYF.

The chain is built from TRBV15 and TRBJ2-1; TRBD1 or TRBD2 may be the D gene (5 bases each). The CDR3 spans 13 residues. Trimming removed 3 bases from V and 8 bases from J, with 11 bases in between. Germline loops: CDR1 LNHNV, CDR2 YYDKDF (reference sequence). CDR3 DNA: TGTGCCACCAGCAGGAGAGGGGCGGATGAGCAGTTCTTC. Its translation: CATSRRGADEQFF.

The genes are TRBV12-3 or TRBV12-4 and TRBJ2-5; 7 bases are shared with TRBD1. CDR3 length equals 14 residues. With V trimmed by 6 bases and J by 2 bases, 6 bases remained unmatched. CDR3 bases: TGTGCCAGCAGACGGGGACAGCTTCAAGAGACCCAGTACTTC. Protein product: CASRRGQLQETQYF.

This chain uses TRBV30 with TRBJ1-1; 8 nucleotides agree with TRBD1. CDR3 size: 13 residues. Germline V lookup: CDR1 GTSNPN, CDR2 SVGIG (reference sequence). With 4 bases clipped from V and 6 bases from J, the junction kept 7 bases outside the gene matches. The CDR3 is CAWKPQGASEAFF. In nucleotides, the CDR3 is TGTGCCTGGAAGCCGCAGGGGGCCTCTGAAGCTTTCTTT.

This clonotype was recorded once. This sequence joins TRBV3-1 and TRBJ2-3; 9 positions match TRBD2. This CDR3 is 15 amino acids long. Trimming at V came to 4 bases and at J to 3 bases, leaving 5 bases not matched to a gene. CDR1 and CDR2 (germline): LGHDT, YNNKEL (reference sequence). In DNA, the CDR3 is TGTGCCAGCAGCCGAGGGACTAGCACTACAGATACGCAGTATTTT. Translation: CASSRGTSTTDTQYF.

The chain uses TRBV24-1 and TRBJ2-3; D gene ambiguous. This CDR3 is built from 13 residues. Germline V gene sequence: CDR1 KGHDR, CDR2 SFDVKD. The germline V and J ends were trimmed by 7 bases and 1 base, with 8 bases remaining between them. The CDR3 reads CATRREGTDTQYF. CDR3 DNA: TGTGCCACCAGGAGAGAAGGCACAGATACGCAGTATTTT.

V usage is TRBV13 and J usage is TRBJ2-7, with D perhaps assigned TRBD1 or TRBD2 (5 bases each). The CDR3 spans 14 residues. Germline-derived CDR1 and CDR2 are PRHDT and FYEKMQ (reference sequence). V was pared by 6 bases and J by 1 base, with 13 bases between. The CDR3 loop reads CASRDRGESYEQYF. Here the CDR3 DNA reads TGTGCCAGCAGGGATCGGGGCGAGTCCTACGAGCAGTACTTC.

V gene TRBV14 combines with J gene TRBJ2-5, with a possible D match to TRBD1 (6 bases). The germline gives CDR1 SGHDN, CDR2 FVKESK. The V end lost 3 bases, the J end lost 2 bases, and 13 bases lay between the germline ends. The CDR3 spans 15 residues. In DNA, the CDR3 is TGTGCCAGCAGCCATCTGGGACAACAACAAGAGACCCAGTACTTC. Encoded protein: CASSHLGQQQETQYF.

V usage is TRBV11-2 and J usage is TRBJ2-7, with 12 bases that match TRBD2. Germline-derived CDR1 and CDR2 are SGHAT and FQNNGV. The CDR3 covers 17 residues. The trim removed 6 bases at V and 2 bases at J, leaving 11 bases unmatched. The CDR3 sequence is CASSFIGTSGLTYEQYF. CDR3 nucleotides: TGTGCCAGCAGTTTTATAGGGACTAGCGGGTTGACCTACGAGCAGTACTTC.

J is TRBJ2-2 and V is TRBV20-1; tentatively, D is TRBD1 (7 bases). V lost 5 bases to trimming and J lost 10 bases, with 17 bases between them. Germline V gene lookup returns CDR1 DFQATT and CDR2 SNEGSKA (reference sequence). This CDR3 region has 13 residues. Written as DNA, the CDR3 is TGCAGTGCTGGACTACAGGGGACGGCGGAGCTGTTTTTT. It codes for CSAGLQGTAELFF.

The gene calls are TRBV29-1 and TRBJ2-7, with D perhaps matching TRBD2 (5 bases). The V gene's germline CDR1 is SQVTM and CDR2 ANQGSEA. The CDR3 sequence is 12 residues long. V was cut by 3 bases and J by 3 bases, with 9 bases left in between. CDR3 nucleotides: TGCAGCGTTGAGACTATCCTCTACGAGCAGTACTTC. Protein sequence: CSVETILYEQYF.

The chain uses TRBV29-1 and TRBJ1-1; TRBD1 matches at 9 bases. The CDR3 consists of 14 residues. CDR1 SQVTM and CDR2 ANQGSEA come from the germline V gene. Trimming took 4 bases from V and 1 from J; bases not matched to a gene: 4. The CDR3 spells CSVGGQGWNTEAFF. The CDR3 DNA reads as TGCAGCGTTGGGGGACAGGGCTGGAACACTGAAGCTTTCTTT.

The V gene is TRBV20-1, the J gene TRBJ2-1, with D uncertain. The V and J ends lost 3 bases and 6 bases respectively, with 15 bases between them. The CDR3 has 14 residues. CDR1 and CDR2 (germline): DFQATT, SNEGSKA (reference sequence). CDR3 sequence: CSARATLWGNEQFF. The CDR3 nucleotides are TGCAGTGCTAGGGCGACTCTTTGGGGCAATGAGCAGTTCTTC.

This clonotype was detected only once. The chain links TRBV5-1 to TRBJ2-3; D ambiguous. CDR1 and CDR2 (germline): SGHRS, YFSETQ. The CDR3 length is 15 residues. V lost 5 bases, J lost 0 bases, and 13 bases lay in between. The CDR3 sequence is CASRGSFGSTDTQYF. For the CDR3, the DNA is TGCGCCAGCAGGGGCTCCTTCGGCAGCACAGATACGCAGTATTTT. The entire variable domain, with the rest obtained from reference TRBV5-1 and TRBJ2-3, is as follows: KAGVTQTPRYLIKTRGQQVTLSCSPISGHRSVSWYQQTPGQGLQFLFEYFSETQRNKGNFPGRFSGRQFSNSRSEMNVSTLELGDSALYLCASRGSFGSTDTQYFGPGTRLTVL.

The CDR3 reads CSARARGLSGNTIYF. CDR3 sequence (DNA): TGCAGTGCTAGAGCGAGGGGCCTCTCTGGAAACACCATATATTTT. The chain recombines TRBV20-1 with TRBJ1-3, with a tentative D call TRBD1 (5 bases). The CDR3 extends over 15 amino acids. V was pared by 1 base and J by 0 bases, with 10 bases between. In germline, CDR1 is DFQATT, CDR2 SNEGSKA (reference sequence).

J is TRBJ1-2 and V is TRBV29-1; D may be TRBD1 (6 bases). This CDR3 spans 12 amino acids. The V end lost 6 bases, the J end lost 5 bases, and 13 bases lay between the germline ends. Germline V lookup: CDR1 SQVTM, CDR2 ANQGSEA. The CDR3 region has the DNA TGCAGCGTGTCGGGGGGCGGATATGGCTACACCTTC. Residues: CSVSGGGYGYTF.

This chain joins TRBV2 and TRBJ2-4; D call uncertain. The V end was cut by 2 bases, the J end by 9 bases, with 17 bases between. The length of the CDR3 is 15 residues. Germline V gene lookup returns CDR1 SNHLY and CDR2 FYNNEI. The CDR3 here is CASSENKVAVSIQYF. The CDR3 DNA reads TGTGCCAGCAGTGAAAACAAGGTGGCAGTGAGCATTCAGTACTTC.

The rearrangement joins TRBV27 to TRBJ1-1; tentative D call: TRBD1 (5 bases). Per germline, CDR1 MNHEY and CDR2 SMNVEV (reference sequence). This CDR3 is 11 amino acids long. The V and J ends lost 5 bases and 11 bases respectively, with 12 bases between them. As DNA, the CDR3 is TGTGCCAGCAGTGGGGCGGGGCGGGCTTTCTTT. It is translated as CASSGAGRAFF.

The chain combines TRBV5-4 with TRBJ2-1, with unresolved D. The germline V gene has CDR1 SGHNT and CDR2 YYREEE (reference sequence). The CDR3 contains 13 residues. Trimming removed 0 bases from V and 8 bases from J, with 9 bases in between. The CDR3 nucleotides are TGTGCCAGCAGCTTGGGAAGTCAGGATGAGCAGTTCTTC. This gives the protein CASSLGSQDEQFF. The full variable domain, its missing parts supplied by reference TRBV5-4 and TRBJ2-1, is ETGVTQSPTHLIKTRGQQVTLRCSSQSGHNTVSWYQQALGQGPQFIFQYYREEENGRGNFPPRFSGLQFPNYSSELNVNALELDDSALYLCASSLGSQDEQFFGPGTRLTVL.

In its sample, this clonotype was seen a few times. The V and J genes are TRBV27 and TRBJ2-7; D is undetermined. Germline assignment: CDR1 MNHEY and CDR2 SMNVEV (reference sequence). CDR3 length: 13 residues. V lost 3 bases and J 6 bases, leaving 12 bases between the germline ends. CDR3 sequence reads: CASSFRPGGEQYF. DNA for the CDR3: TGTGCCAGCAGTTTTCGGCCGGGTGGCGAGCAGTACTTC.

This clonotype was detected only once. J is TRBJ1-2 and V is TRBV12-3 or TRBV12-4; D gene ambiguous. The CDR3 runs 14 residues. The V gene lost 6 bases and the J gene lost 0 bases, with 11 bases spanning the gap. The CDR3: CASSSGIPNYGYTF. The CDR3 region has the DNA TGTGCCAGCAGCTCCGGTATACCTAACTATGGCTACACCTTC.

The chain couples TRBV20-1 to TRBJ1-2; D remains unclear. The germline V gene has CDR1 DFQATT and CDR2 SNEGSKA (reference sequence). The length of the CDR3 is 15 residues. V shed 3 bases and J shed 4 bases, with 18 bases lying between them. CDR3 in amino acids: CSARNSGRRLYGYTF. The DNA of the CDR3 is TGCAGTGCTAGGAACTCCGGGCGGAGGCTCTATGGCTACACCTTC.

This clonotype came up once. The chain employs TRBV18 and TRBJ1-5; D is possibly TRBD1 (6 bases). With 5 bases removed from V and 2 bases from J, the gap between germline ends came to 10 bases. In germline, CDR1 is KGHSH, CDR2 LQKENI. The CDR3 sequence is 14 residues long. The CDR3 loop is CASSSGDGNQPQHF. The CDR3 nucleotides read TGTGCCAGCTCATCAGGGGACGGCAATCAGCCCCAGCATTTT.